This TCR beta chain was sequenced during a study of cytomegalovirus exposure and HLA in healthy donors. Study-wide context: The roughly 130 validation repertoires, a later analysis reported, used the same platform as the 666 repertoires from the first cohort.

CDR1 and CDR2 from the germline V gene are SGHRS and YFSETQ. The CDR3 totals 15 residues. With V trimmed by 2 bases and J by 2 bases, 4 bases remained unmatched. To note about this clone: The antigen is not known.

Whole-study findings and limits: Using the classifier, cytomegalovirus status was reportedly diagnosed with high specificity and sensitivity.

Repertoires were generated with immunoSEQ multiplex PCR, while TCRdb's copy carries only in-frame clones and drops some. The sample consists of 76,000 or so clones, approximately 94% of them appearing once. What was sequenced was PBMCs. The rearrangement links TRBV5-1 to TRBJ2-3; 8 bases map to TRBD2. This TCR came from a woman younger than 35 in good health and CMV-seropositive. CDR3 sequence (DNA): TGCGCCAGCAGCTTTACTAGCGGCAACACAGATACGCAGTATTTT. It yields the protein CASSFTSGNTDTQYF.